This T cell receptor (beta chain) was observed in a study of blood T cells in healthy people across ages. Study conclusions and caveats: CMV status of donors was not determined, possibly confounding expanded clonotype changes.

Sample-barcoded 5' priming and a J-beta primer mix drove a second PCR of roughly 7 to 11 cycles. TCRdb reanalysed the 5' RACE reads using MiXCR and keeps one entry per CDR3 protein. This table holds 980,000 or so distinct CDR3 sequences, around 48% found once. CDR3 length: 17 amino acids. The germline CDR1 and CDR2 sequences are MDHEN and SYDVKM. With 5 bases removed from V and 1 base from J, the gap between germline ends came to 21 bases. Ranging in age from roughly 6 to 100, the donors were healthy Caucasian individuals from Russia. Per sample, a minimum of 6.5 million PBMCs were isolated. The amount of total RNA extracted per sample was at least 5 micrograms. Worth noting for this clonotype: The antigen remains undetermined.

The gene calls are TRBV28 and TRBJ2-7, with D hard to call. Sequenced input: blood. The TCR sequence derives from a man aged 30 to 39 in good health. In nucleotides, the CDR3 is TGTGCCAGCAGTCTCATGAGACCGACGTTTTATTCCTACGAGCAGTACTTC. It codes for CASSLMRPTFYSYEQYF. Full variable domain (outside the CDR3, taken from reference TRBV28 and TRBJ2-7): DVKVTQSSRYLVKRTGEKVFLECVQDMDHENMFWYRQDPGLGLRLIYFSYDVKMKEKGDIPEGYSVSREKKERFSLILESASTNQTSMYLCASSLMRPTFYSYEQYFGPGTRLTVT.